A selection of T cell receptor beta chains follows, all from one sample in a study of graft-versus-host responses after intestinal transplantation. Using immunoSEQ multiplex PCR, the repertoire was profiled, and TCRdb retains in-frame clones only, with some absent. Altogether 6,500 to 10,000 clones are present, around 33% being singletons, with the ten largest covering 5.1%. The sample was alloreactive CD4+ T cells from a mixed lymphocyte reaction culture, taken before intestinal transplant. The source of these receptors is a human patient who received an intestinal transplant. CDR3s include the opening cysteine and the closing phenylalanine or tryptophan. A D gene is named only where the DNA matches it firmly. Clone size is stated in some rows and not others, as once, few, many or a class when expanded.

clone_size d_call j_call v_call cdr3_aa cdr3_nt
. TRBD1 TRBJ2-5 TRBV2 CASRFRDSRQETQYF TGTGCCAGCAGGTTCCGGGACAGCCGACAAGAGACCCAGTACTTC
medium-sized . TRBJ1-5 TRBV28 CASSNPGYPQHF TGTGCCAGCAGTAACCCAGGGTACCCCCAGCATTTT
. TRBD1 TRBJ1-5 TRBV10-3 CAISEGQGGQPQHF TGTGCCATCAGTGAGGGACAGGGAGGGCAGCCCCAGCATTTT
few TRBD1 TRBJ1-1 TRBV6-6 CASNGDRGQNSEAFF TGTGCCAGCAACGGGGACAGGGGGCAGAACAGTGAAGCTTTCTTT
medium-sized . TRBJ2-1 TRBV28 CASSFRGPYNEQFF TGTGCCAGCAGTTTTAGGGGTCCTTACAATGAGCAGTTCTTC
. . TRBJ2-2 TRBV5-4 CASSLGGVAGATGELFF TGTGCCAGCAGCTTGGGAGGCGTGGCAGGGGCCACCGGGGAGCTGTTTTTT
medium-sized . TRBJ2-1 TRBV21-1 CASILLRVQFF TGTGCCAGCATTCTACTCAGGGTACAGTTCTTC
. TRBD1 TRBJ1-1 TRBV16 CASSPIGQGGKTEAFF TGTGCCAGCAGCCCCATCGGACAGGGCGGGAAGACTGAAGCTTTCTTT
. TRBD1 TRBJ1-6 TRBV7-9 CASSSGQGRGNSPLHF TGTGCCAGCAGCTCCGGACAGGGAAGGGGTAATTCACCCCTCCACTTT
few . TRBJ2-1 TRBV2 CASTPHGRGNYNEQFF TGTGCCAGCACCCCCCATGGTCGGGGAAACTACAATGAGCAGTTCTTC
. TRBD1 TRBJ1-1 TRBV5-6 CASSFGYRGGTEAFF TGTGCCAGCAGCTTTGGTTACAGGGGCGGAACTGAAGCTTTCTTT
few . TRBJ2-3 TRBV7-6 CASSLLRGTDTQYF TGTGCCAGCAGCTTGCTGCGGGGAACAGATACGCAGTATTTT
few . TRBJ2-7 TRBV20-1 CSASVSYEQYF TGCAGTGCTAGCGTCAGTTACGAGCAGTACTTC
. TRBD1 TRBJ2-5 TRBV19 CASSTKQGSRAETQYF TGTGCCAGTAGTACCAAACAGGGGAGTAGAGCGGAGACCCAGTACTTC
medium-sized TRBD1 TRBJ1-5 TRBV10-3 CAIRGQVNQPQHF TGTGCCATACGGGGACAGGTCAATCAGCCCCAGCATTTT
. TRBD2 TRBJ2-3 TRBV5-1 CASSLDPFSGVRNTQYF TGCGCCAGCAGCCTCGACCCCTTTAGCGGGGTAAGAAATACGCAGTATTTT
few . TRBJ1-5 TRBV6-5 CASSRQAINQPQHF TGTGCCAGCAGCCGACAGGCGATCAATCAGCCCCAGCATTTT
. TRBD1 TRBJ2-7 TRBV6-6 CASIAGTVSYEQYF TGTGCCAGCATTGCCGGGACAGTTTCCTACGAGCAGTACTTC
. . TRBJ2-7 TRBV20-1 CSANQGYEQYF TGCAGTGCCAATCAGGGCTACGAGCAGTACTTC
. . TRBJ2-1 TRBV28 CASSLRPRGYNEQFF TGTGCCAGCAGCCTGCGGCCCAGGGGTTACAATGAGCAGTTCTTC
. TRBD2 TRBJ2-1 TRBV5-1 CASSFSNSGRAGEQFF TGCGCCAGCAGCTTCAGTAATAGCGGGAGGGCCGGGGAGCAGTTCTTC
. . TRBJ2-2 TRBV6-5 CASRREINTGELFF TGTGCCAGCCGCAGGGAAATAAACACCGGGGAGCTGTTTTTT
few . TRBJ1-4 TRBV6-6 CASSYSVAEKLFF TGTGCCAGCAGTTACTCGGTGGCCGAAAAACTGTTTTTT
. . TRBJ1-1 TRBV5-1 CASRSQGNTEAFF TGCGCCAGCAGGTCACAGGGAAACACTGAAGCTTTCTTT
. TRBD1 TRBJ2-7 TRBV4-2 CASSRGKRQGDEQYF TGTGCCAGCAGCCGAGGGAAGAGACAGGGTGACGAGCAGTACTTC
. TRBD1 TRBJ2-1 TRBV7-9 CASRDGTGKYYEQFF TGTGCCAGCAGAGACGGGACAGGGAAATATTATGAGCAGTTCTTC
few TRBD1 TRBJ1-4 TRBV6-1 CASSARDRVFEKLFF TGTGCCAGCAGTGCCCGGGACAGGGTATTTGAAAAACTGTTTTTT
few . TRBJ1-2 TRBV28 CASRERVYGYTF TGTGCCAGCAGGGAGAGAGTCTATGGCTACACCTTC
. TRBD1 TRBJ1-1 TRBV18 CASSLDRVGNTEAFF TGTGCCAGCTCACTAGACAGGGTCGGGAACACTGAAGCTTTCTTT